The 12 T cell receptor beta chains listed next were all sequenced from one sample in a study of identical twins. One entry per CDR3 protein results from TCRdb running MiXCR on the 5' RACE reads. Among 210,000 or so distinct CDR3 sequences, about 7.5% were seen once, and the ten largest hold about 2%. These data were likewise used in another study, on yellow fever vaccine responses in identical twins.

Sequencing used memory (CD45RO+) T cells sorted from blood. The receptors shown here come from a woman aged 18-30 years in good health.

This clonotype was detected many times. This chain uses TRBV9 with TRBJ2-1; possibly TRBD2 for D (6 bases). CDR3 size: 16 residues. Trimming shortened V by 2 bases and J by 0 bases, and 12 bases separated the two germline ends. Germline CDR1 reads SGDLS; CDR2 reads YYNGEE. CDR3 bases: TGTGCCAGCAGCGTGCGCGGGGTGGACTCCTACAATGAGCAGTTCTTC. Its translation: CASSVRGVDSYNEQFF.

This clonotype was counted between two and nine times. This chain uses TRBV6-1 with TRBJ2-7, with 8 bases matching TRBD2. The CDR3 length is 15 residues. Germline trimming cut 3 bases from V and 3 bases from J; bases unmatched to any gene: 7. CDR1 and CDR2 (germline): MNHNS, SASEGT. The CDR3 reads CASSDFRSGGYEQYF. As DNA, the CDR3 is TGTGCCAGCAGTGATTTCCGGAGCGGGGGCTACGAGCAGTACTTC.

At least ten counts were recorded for this clonotype. The chain carries TRBV6-2 or TRBV6-3 and TRBJ1-2; no clear D gene. V shed 2 bases and J shed 2 bases, with 12 bases lying between them. This CDR3 region has 15 residues. Germline V CDR1 and CDR2: MNHEY, SVGEGT. In DNA, the CDR3 is TGTGCCAGCAGTTACCCCACAGATCGGAACTATGGCTACACCTTC. This gives the protein CASSYPTDRNYGYTF.

This clonotype was counted only a few times. V gene TRBV3-1 combines with J gene TRBJ2-2, with 9 positions matching TRBD1. V lost 1 base and J lost 4; bases outside the gene matches: 4. From germline, CDR1 is LGHDT and CDR2 YNNKEL (reference sequence). CDR3 length equals 16 residues. CDR3 nucleotide sequence: TGTGCCAGCAGCCAAGGGACAGGGGCGGGCACCGGGGAGCTGTTTTTT. Protein: CASSQGTGAGTGELFF.

V usage is TRBV5-5 and J usage is TRBJ2-7; TRBD2 matches at 11 bases. V lost 2 bases and J lost 3; bases outside the gene matches: 13. Per germline, CDR1 SGHKS and CDR2 YYEKEE (reference sequence). The CDR3 extends over 18 amino acids. The CDR3 bases are TGTGCCAGCAGCTTTGCTCTAGCGGGAGGACCAGGGATCTACGAGCAGTACTTC. Its translation is CASSFALAGGPGIYEQYF.

This clonotype came up many times. The chain combines TRBV5-1 with TRBJ2-5; the match to TRBD2 covers 9 bases. CDR1 is SGHRS and CDR2 is YFSETQ in the germline V gene. Trimming cost V 0 bases and J 3 bases; bases outside gene matches: 9. The CDR3 is 17 amino acids. In DNA, the CDR3 is TGCGCCAGCAGCTTGGGGTTCGAGCGGGGGGCAAAAGAGACCCAGTACTTC. This encodes CASSLGFERGAKETQYF.

The sample holds many counts of this clonotype. The chain links TRBV11-2 to TRBJ2-4; D uncertain. With 1 base removed from V and 7 bases from J, the gap between germline ends came to 17 bases. The CDR3 consists of 16 residues. The germline gives CDR1 SGHAT, CDR2 FQNNGV. CDR3 sequence: CASSLGPTLGWNIQYF. The CDR3 nucleotides are TGTGCCAGCAGCTTAGGCCCTACTCTCGGGTGGAACATTCAGTACTTC.

The chain is built from TRBV6-2 or TRBV6-3 and TRBJ2-2; 10 bases match TRBD1. V was clipped by 8 bases and J by 5 bases; unmatched bases: 2. This CDR3 is built from 13 residues. Per germline, CDR1 MNHEY and CDR2 SVGEGT. The CDR3 DNA sequence: TGTGCCAGCGGACAGGGGGAGACCGGGGAGCTGTTTTTT. Its protein is CASGQGETGELFF.

This clonotype was seen at least ten times. The chain has TRBV6-1 and TRBJ2-1, with D tentatively TRBD1 or TRBD2 (7 bases each). V was shortened by 7 bases and J by 7 bases, with 20 bases between the two germline ends. Germline CDR1 and CDR2: MNHNS and SASEGT. This CDR3 spans 15 amino acids. Here the CDR3 DNA reads TGTGCCAGCAACCAGGGAGGGCAGGGGGTGAATGAGCAGTTCTTC. It encodes CASNQGGQGVNEQFF.

In its sample, this clonotype was seen a few times. This chain uses TRBV2 with TRBJ2-6, with 11 bases that match TRBD1. V gave up 4 bases and J gave up 4 bases; unmatched junction bases: 9. This CDR3 is 18 amino acids long. The germline gives CDR1 SNHLY, CDR2 FYNNEI. The CDR3 DNA reads TGTGCCAGCAGTGTTTTAGGACAGGGGGCGTCGGGGGCCAACGTCCTGACTTTC. Encoded protein: CASSVLGQGASGANVLTF.

This clonotype was observed at least ten times. The chain links TRBV7-9 to TRBJ2-7, with TRBD2 identical over 7 bases. Unmatched junction bases numbered 8, after V lost 3 bases and J lost 3 bases. This CDR3 has 15 residues. Germline-derived CDR1 and CDR2 are SEHNR and FQNEAQ (reference sequence). The DNA for the CDR3 is TGTGCCAGCAGCTTCGGAGGGAGGGGAAACTACGAGCAGTACTTC. It specifies CASSFGGRGNYEQYF. Together with reference TRBV7-9 and TRBJ2-7, the CDR3 gives the full variable domain: DTGVSQNPRHKITKRGQNVTFRCDPISEHNRLYWYRQTLGQGPEFLTYFQNEAQLEKSRLLSDRFSAERPKGSFSTLEIQRTEQGDSAMYLCASSFGGRGNYEQYFGPGTRLTVT.

This clonotype has ten or more counts. The rearrangement links TRBV7-9 to TRBJ2-7; D remains unclear. Germline V gene sequence: CDR1 SEHNR, CDR2 FQNEAQ (reference sequence). This CDR3 contains 12 residues. Between the trimmed V and J ends, which lost 1 base and 4 bases, there was a span of 5 bases. The CDR3 spells CASSLVQYEQYF. The CDR3 bases are TGTGCCAGCAGCTTAGTACAGTACGAGCAGTACTTC.